The 31 T cell receptor beta chains listed next were all sequenced from one sample in a study of shared clonotypes between healthy human individuals (dated by TCRdb to the early 2020s). The library was built by means of the immunoSEQ multiplex PCR assay. Imported from immuneACCESS, the table was reduced by TCRdb to in-frame sequences with V and J called. These copies leave out some clones; in studies compared against another copy, an unresolved V gene accounts for under half, and the cause of the remainder is not known. The sample includes more than 2 million clones, with about 95% observed a single time. The ten most abundant clones make up more than 0.95% of the sample. CD8 naive samples consisted of CD45RO-negative cells that were positively selected for CCR7, yielding a CD45RA+CCR7+ population without TemRA cells. The specimen sequenced was naive CD8+ T cells sorted from blood. Sample cell subset or site, as interpreted from the label and publication: CD45RA+CCR7+. The receptors originated from a man aged 18-30 years in good health.

The chain is built from TRBV10-3 and TRBJ2-7, with TRBD1 identical over 7 bases. The CDR3 runs 13 residues. Looked up from germline, CDR1 is ENHRY and CDR2 is SYGVKD. The junction had 2 bases not matched to a gene; V was cut back by 4 bases and J by 2 bases. The CDR3 reads CAISGGTAYEQYF. The CDR3 nucleotides read TGTGCCATCAGTGGGGGGACAGCCTACGAGCAGTACTTC.

The chain carries TRBV5-4 and TRBJ1-1; 9 positions match TRBD1. The CDR3 covers 14 residues. Germline V gene sequence: CDR1 SGHNT, CDR2 YYREEE (reference sequence). V gave up 4 bases and J gave up 1 base; unmatched junction bases: 2. Written as DNA, the CDR3 is TGTGCCAGCAGCGAGACAGGGGGGAACACTGAAGCTTTCTTT. Residues: CASSETGGNTEAFF. Based on the CDR3 plus reference TRBV5-4 and TRBJ1-1, the full variable domain is ETGVTQSPTHLIKTRGQQVTLRCSSQSGHNTVSWYQQALGQGPQFIFQYYREEENGRGNFPPRFSGLQFPNYSSELNVNALELDDSALYLCASSETGGNTEAFFGQGTRLTVV.

V gene TRBV6-6 combines with J gene TRBJ2-2, with D tentatively TRBD2 (6 bases). The CDR3 sequence is 15 residues long. V lost 5 bases and J lost 8, with 18 bases in between. Per the germline V gene, CDR1 is MNHNY and CDR2 is SVGAGI (reference sequence). The CDR3 is CASSPGTSFPGELFF. The CDR3 DNA follows: TGTGCCAGCAGTCCCGGGACTTCCTTTCCGGGGGAGCTGTTTTTT.

The V call is TRBV7-9, the J call TRBJ2-1; maybe TRBD2 (6 bases). Germline-derived CDR1 and CDR2 are SEHNR and FQNEAQ (reference sequence). The V gene lost 1 base and the J gene lost 0 bases, with 10 bases spanning the gap. This CDR3 has 16 amino acids. The CDR3 DNA reads as TGTGCCAGCAGCTTAGGGGGGGATATCTCCTACAATGAGCAGTTCTTC. It yields the protein CASSLGGDISYNEQFF.

The chain uses TRBV5-4 and TRBJ2-7; D may be TRBD2 (7 bases). V lost 4 bases and J lost 4, with 15 bases in between. The germline gives CDR1 SGHNT, CDR2 YYREEE (reference sequence). This CDR3 has 14 amino acids. The CDR3: CASSRGGARYEQYF. Written as DNA, the CDR3 is TGTGCCAGCAGCCGTGGGGGGGCGCGGTACGAGCAGTACTTC. Variable domain in full (rest from reference TRBV5-4 and TRBJ2-7): ETGVTQSPTHLIKTRGQQVTLRCSSQSGHNTVSWYQQALGQGPQFIFQYYREEENGRGNFPPRFSGLQFPNYSSELNVNALELDDSALYLCASSRGGARYEQYFGPGTRLTVT.

V and J are TRBV19 and TRBJ2-7; D ambiguous. Trimming shortened V by 6 bases and J by 0 bases, and 15 bases separated the two germline ends. This CDR3 is built from 15 residues. Germline V gene lookup returns CDR1 LNHDA and CDR2 SQIVND (reference sequence). The CDR3 loop is CASSPVQRYSYEQYF. The CDR3, as DNA: TGTGCCAGTAGCCCCGTACAGCGATACTCCTACGAGCAGTACTTC.

J is TRBJ2-7 and V is TRBV29-1; 10 bases are a match to TRBD1. This CDR3 has 13 residues. J gave up 6 bases and V 3 bases, and 5 bases lay outside the gene matches. From germline, CDR1 is SQVTM and CDR2 ANQGSEA. The CDR3 reads CSVDGDRGFEQYF. In nucleotides, the CDR3 is TGCAGCGTTGATGGGGACAGGGGCTTCGAGCAGTACTTC.

A note on this clone: This sample includes further DNA sequences coding for the same CDR3. This rearrangement joins TRBV4-1 to TRBJ1-5; no clear D. The germline V and J ends were trimmed by 4 bases and 2 bases, with 6 bases remaining between them. The CDR3 is 13 residues long. The germline CDR1 and CDR2 sequences are MGHRA and YSYEKL. CDR3 nucleotide sequence: TGCGCCAGCAGCCCCCCTGGCAATCAGCCCCAGCATTTT. Residues: CASSPPGNQPQHF.

The CDR3 sequence is CASSLTGDENTIYF. CDR3 bases: TGTGCCAGCAGTTTAACAGGGGATGAAAACACCATATATTTT. The rearrangement links TRBV28 to TRBJ1-3; 7 bases fit TRBD1. Germline CDR1 and CDR2: MDHEN and SYDVKM. V gave up 2 bases and J gave up 6 bases; unmatched junction bases: 4. The CDR3 extends over 14 amino acids.

The gene calls are TRBV28 and TRBJ2-7, with 11 bases identical to TRBD2. Per the germline V gene, CDR1 is MDHEN and CDR2 is SYDVKM. The CDR3 sequence is 15 residues long. The V and J ends lost 3 bases and 3 bases, in that order; junction bases with no gene match: 4. CDR3 in DNA: TGTGCCAGCAGTTTTGGGCTAGCGGGGGGCTACGAGCAGTACTTC. It is translated as CASSFGLAGGYEQYF.

The chain carries TRBV29-1 and TRBJ2-1; TRBD2 matches 7 bases. After removal of 8 bases from V and 0 bases from J, the junction contained 4 bases not matched to a gene. The CDR3 spans 13 residues. Germline V gene sequence: CDR1 SQVTM, CDR2 ANQGSEA. The CDR3 coding sequence is TGCAGCACCCCGGGAGGCTCCTACAATGAGCAGTTCTTC. This gives the protein CSTPGGSYNEQFF.

The chain couples TRBV7-9 to TRBJ2-2; D not resolved. Germline V lookup: CDR1 SEHNR, CDR2 FQNEAQ (reference sequence). This CDR3 contains 16 residues. Trimming shortened V by 5 bases and J by 6 bases, and 19 bases separated the two germline ends. CDR3 region: CASSLSPGPSAGELFF. The CDR3 nucleotides read TGTGCCAGCAGCCTGTCACCCGGTCCCAGCGCCGGGGAGCTGTTTTTT.

The chain combines TRBV6-6 with TRBJ2-7; 7 bases are a match to TRBD2. The CDR3 runs 14 residues. CDR1 and CDR2 (germline): MNHNY, SVGAGI (reference sequence). The junction had 10 bases not matched to a gene; V was cut back by 8 bases and J by 3 bases. CDR3 bases: TGTGCCAGCTATGAGTGGGGGGGTCTCTACGAGCAGTACTTC. Translation: CASYEWGGLYEQYF.

Comments on this clone: The identical CDR3 is also encoded by other nucleotide sequences in the sample. The genes are TRBV27 and TRBJ2-7; TRBD2 aligns across 10 bases. Germline assignment: CDR1 MNHEY and CDR2 SMNVEV (reference sequence). The ends lost 3 bases at V and 6 bases at J; junction bases unmatched: 5. The CDR3 spans 14 residues. Here the CDR3 reads CASSLGLAGAEQYF. In nucleotides, the CDR3 is TGTGCCAGCAGTTTGGGCCTAGCGGGGGCCGAGCAGTACTTC.

CDR3 DNA: TGTGCCAGCAGCGCCACAGATAGCAATCAGCCCCAGCATTTT. Its translation is CASSATDSNQPQHF. This chain joins TRBV7-3 and TRBJ1-5; D unclear. Per germline, CDR1 SGHTA and CDR2 FQGTGA. V lost 5 bases and J lost 0, with 8 bases in between. CDR3 length equals 14 residues.

CDR3 sequence (DNA): TGTGCCAGCAGTTACTCCGATGAGGGCAATGAGCAGTTCTTC. The encoded protein is CASSYSDEGNEQFF. V usage is TRBV6-5 and J usage is TRBJ2-1; D may be TRBD2 (5 bases). This CDR3 is built from 14 residues. Germline V gene lookup returns CDR1 MNHEY and CDR2 SVGAGI. Trimming pared 0 bases from V and 6 bases from J, leaving 9 bases between.

The chain combines TRBV6-6 with TRBJ2-2; D possibly corresponds to TRBD1 (6 bases). CDR1 MNHNY and CDR2 SVGAGI come from the germline V gene (reference sequence). V lost 0 bases and J lost 1, with 9 bases in between. The CDR3 is made up of 16 amino acids. The CDR3 DNA follows: TGTGCCAGCAGTTACTCGAAAGGGGGGAACACCGGGGAGCTGTTTTTT. This translates into CASSYSKGGNTGELFF.

The chain carries TRBV2 and TRBJ2-3; 14 nucleotides line up with TRBD2. The trim removed 10 bases at V and 0 bases at J, leaving 12 bases unmatched. Per germline, CDR1 SNHLY and CDR2 FYNNEI. This CDR3 has 18 amino acids. CDR3 protein: CAIPPGTSGGTSTDTQYF. In DNA form, the CDR3 reads TGTGCCATCCCCCCCGGGACTAGCGGGGGAACTAGCACAGATACGCAGTATTTT.

The chain links TRBV5-6 to TRBJ2-1, with TRBD1 identical over 8 bases. Trimming cost V 2 bases and J 10 bases; bases outside gene matches: 14. CDR1 is SGHDT and CDR2 is YYEEEE in the germline V gene. The CDR3 consists of 16 residues. The CDR3 loop reads CASSLHTNAGQVEQFF. The CDR3 nucleotides read TGTGCCAGCAGCTTACATACAAATGCGGGACAGGTAGAGCAGTTCTTC. Combining the CDR3 with reference TRBV5-6 and TRBJ2-1 gives the whole variable domain DAGVTQSPTHLIKTRGQQVTLRCSPKSGHDTVSWYQQALGQGPQFIFQYYEEEERQRGNFPDRFSGHQFPNYSSELNVNALLLGDSALYLCASSLHTNAGQVEQFFGPGTRLTVL.

The chain recombines TRBV7-6 with TRBJ1-2, with 10 bases fitting TRBD1. This CDR3 spans 13 amino acids. Unmatched junction bases numbered 4, after V lost 4 bases and J lost 8 bases. Germline assignment: CDR1 SGHVS and CDR2 FNYEAQ. CDR3 sequence (DNA): TGTGCCAGCAGCTCAGGGACAGGGGAAGGCTACACCTTC. Amino acids: CASSSGTGEGYTF.

As for this clone: Other DNA sequences in the same sample also yield this CDR3. The genes are TRBV4-1 and TRBJ2-7, with 8 nucleotides matching TRBD2. CDR3 length: 14 residues. V lost 5 bases and J lost 3; bases outside the gene matches: 6. CDR1 MGHRA and CDR2 YSYEKL come from the germline V gene. The CDR3 loop is CASSALAGLYEQYF. The CDR3 DNA reads TGCGCCAGCAGCGCGCTAGCGGGCCTCTACGAGCAGTACTTC.

This chain connects TRBV27 to TRBJ2-1; weak D call: TRBD1 (5 bases). This CDR3 region has 16 residues. Germline V gene lookup returns CDR1 MNHEY and CDR2 SMNVEV (reference sequence). V was cut by 0 bases and J by 4 bases, with 13 bases left in between. The DNA of the CDR3 is TGTGCCAGCAGTTTATCTGGCAGGGAATTTTACAATGAGCAGTTCTTC. It codes for CASSLSGREFYNEQFF.

Turning to this clone: Other DNA sequences in this sample translate to the same CDR3. The V gene is TRBV6-5, the J gene TRBJ1-1; weak D call: TRBD1 (6 bases). Trimming stripped 0 bases from V and 5 bases from J, with 13 bases between. The germline V gene has CDR1 MNHEY and CDR2 SVGAGI. The CDR3 runs to 15 residues. The CDR3 DNA follows: TGTGCCAGCAGTTACTCCCCCGGAGGGGGAACTGAAGCTTTCTTT. The encoded protein is CASSYSPGGGTEAFF.

The chain recombines TRBV6-5 with TRBJ1-1, with 10 bases fitting TRBD1. Looked up from germline, CDR1 is MNHEY and CDR2 is SVGAGI. V trimming: 6 bases; J trimming: 4 bases; junction bases outside the gene matches: 5. CDR3 size: 14 residues. For the CDR3, the DNA is TGTGCCAGCAGCCCCTGGACAGGGGGCACTGAAGCTTTCTTT. It specifies CASSPWTGGTEAFF.

The chain combines TRBV28 with TRBJ2-5; a weak D match, TRBD2 (7 bases). Germline V gene sequence: CDR1 MDHEN, CDR2 SYDVKM. There are 15 residues in the CDR3. The V end was cut by 2 bases, the J end by 0 bases, with 10 bases between. The DNA of the CDR3 is TGTGCCAGCAGTTTAGGGGGGGCGTACCAAGAGACCCAGTACTTC. Translation gives CASSLGGAYQETQYF.

The chain joins TRBV7-9 to TRBJ2-7, with 9 bases matching TRBD1. The CDR3 runs 15 residues. Losses at the gene ends were 5 bases for V and 2 bases for J; bases not matched to a gene: 7. CDR1 is SEHNR and CDR2 is FQNEAQ in the germline V gene (reference sequence). CDR3 region: CASSPTGQGPYEQYF. The CDR3 coding sequence is TGTGCCAGCAGCCCCACAGGACAGGGGCCCTACGAGCAGTACTTC.

The rearrangement links TRBV27 to TRBJ2-2; the match to TRBD1 covers 7 bases. CDR3 size: 17 residues. Trimming took 0 bases from V and 0 from J; bases not matched to a gene: 4. Germline-derived CDR1 and CDR2 are MNHEY and SMNVEV (reference sequence). CDR3 coding DNA: TGTGCCAGCAGTTTATCGGGTGGACAGGCGAACACCGGGGAGCTGTTTTTT. Protein: CASSLSGGQANTGELFF.

V is TRBV6-5 and J is TRBJ2-7; TRBD2 matches at 8 bases. Germline CDR1 reads MNHEY; CDR2 reads SVGAGI. The length of the CDR3 is 14 residues. With 3 bases clipped from V and 6 bases from J, the junction kept 7 bases outside the gene matches. The DNA for the CDR3 is TGTGCCAGCAGTTATTTAGCGGGAACGAGCGAGCAGTACTTC. This translates into CASSYLAGTSEQYF.

V and J are TRBV2 and TRBJ2-5; no definite D call. The CDR3 is 13 amino acids. Per germline, CDR1 SNHLY and CDR2 FYNNEI. V was pared by 5 bases and J by 2 bases, with 9 bases between. CDR3 coding DNA: TGTGCCAGCAGTAAGGTCGGGCAAGAGACCCAGTACTTC. This codes for CASSKVGQETQYF. The full variable domain, completed using reference TRBV2 and TRBJ2-5, is EPEVTQTPSHQVTQMGQEVILRCVPISNHLYFYWYRQILGQKVEFLVSFYNNEISEKSEIFDDQFSVERPDGSNFTLKIRSTKLEDSAMYFCASSKVGQETQYFGPGTRLLVL.

The chain is built from TRBV7-2 and TRBJ2-3, with 11 bases that match TRBD2. Trimming cost V 4 bases and J 2 bases; bases outside gene matches: 8. This CDR3 is 17 amino acids long. The V gene's germline CDR1 is SGHTA and CDR2 FQGNSA. CDR3 residues: CASSSTLAGGLTDTQYF. The CDR3 bases are TGTGCCAGCAGCTCAACTCTAGCGGGAGGACTCACAGATACGCAGTATTTT.

This chain joins TRBV5-1 and TRBJ2-7; D perhaps matches TRBD1 (6 bases). The CDR3 consists of 15 residues. The germline CDR1 and CDR2 sequences are SGHRS and YFSETQ. The V gene lost 0 bases and the J gene lost 2 bases, with 12 bases spanning the gap. CDR3: CASSLAAGTTYEQYF. For the CDR3, the DNA is TGCGCCAGCAGCTTGGCCGCAGGGACAACCTACGAGCAGTACTTC.